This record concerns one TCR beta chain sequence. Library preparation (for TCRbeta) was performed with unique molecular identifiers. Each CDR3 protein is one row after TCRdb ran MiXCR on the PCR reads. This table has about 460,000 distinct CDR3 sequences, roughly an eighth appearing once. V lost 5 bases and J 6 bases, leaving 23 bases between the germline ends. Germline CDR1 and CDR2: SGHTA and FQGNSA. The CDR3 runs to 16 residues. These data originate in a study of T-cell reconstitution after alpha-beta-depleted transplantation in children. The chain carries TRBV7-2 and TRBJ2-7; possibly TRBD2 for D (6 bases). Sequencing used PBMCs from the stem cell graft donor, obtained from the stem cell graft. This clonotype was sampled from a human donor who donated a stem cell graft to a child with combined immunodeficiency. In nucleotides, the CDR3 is TGTGCCAGCAGCCCGGCGTCTAGCGTCCTCCCCTGCGAGCAGTACTTC. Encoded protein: CASSPASSVLPCEQYF.